These 30 T cell receptor beta chains originate from one sample sequenced in a study of blood T cells in healthy people across ages. Alongside a J-beta primer mix, a sample-barcoded 5' primer served in a second PCR lasting roughly 6 to 11 cycles. One entry per CDR3 protein, called by TCRdb with MiXCR from the 5' RACE reads. The sample has approximately 820,000 distinct CDR3 sequences; roughly 44% are singletons. Sequencing was performed on blood. These receptors all come from a man in his 60s in good health.

The gene calls are TRBV15 and TRBJ2-7; possible D gene TRBD2, 6 bases. Germline lookup yields CDR1 LNHNV and CDR2 YYDKDF (reference sequence). Trimming removed 1 base from V and 2 bases from J, with 12 bases in between. CDR3 length equals 15 residues. CDR3 coding DNA: TGTGCCACCAGCAGAGCGCGGGGAAGGGCCTACGAGCAGTACTTC. It translates to CATSRARGRAYEQYF.

The chain is built from TRBV28 and TRBJ2-1, with 7 nucleotides matching TRBD1. The CDR3 totals 14 residues. V was pared by 7 bases and J by 6 bases, with 9 bases of the junction left unmatched. Germline values: CDR1 MDHEN, CDR2 SYDVKM. CDR3 sequence (DNA): TGTGCCAGCACCCGGGTGGGGACAGTCAATGAGCAGTTCTTC. Encoded protein: CASTRVGTVNEQFF.

The V and J genes are TRBV25-1 and TRBJ2-3, with D possibly TRBD2 on 6 matching bases. The germline V gene has CDR1 MGHDK and CDR2 SYGVNS. CDR3 size: 13 residues. Trimming left V 4 bases short and J 10 bases short, with 15 bases between. The CDR3 DNA sequence: TGTGCCAGCAGTGGTTTGAAGGGAGGTCCGCAGTATTTT. It encodes CASSGLKGGPQYF.

This clonotype showed up just a few times. The chain combines TRBV18 with TRBJ1-2, with no clear D. V lost 4 bases and J lost 0, with 9 bases in between. Germline-derived CDR1 and CDR2 are KGHSH and LQKENI. This CDR3 spans 14 amino acids. The CDR3 DNA reads TGTGCCAGCTCACAGGAGGGAACTAACTATGGCTACACCTTC. The encoded protein is CASSQEGTNYGYTF.

This chain connects TRBV29-1 to TRBJ2-2, with D maybe TRBD2 (5 bases). The V end lost 6 bases, the J end lost 6 bases, and 20 bases lay between the germline ends. The CDR3 runs to 15 residues. Germline V gene sequence: CDR1 SQVTM, CDR2 ANQGSEA. The CDR3 DNA reads as TGCAGCGTGGGGATGGGCAGCGGAAAGTCCGGGGAGCTGTTTTTT. Translated, it gives CSVGMGSGKSGELFF.

This clonotype was counted between two and nine times. The chain links TRBV7-9 to TRBJ2-1, with 8 bases fitting TRBD2. The CDR3 runs 16 residues. The ends lost 7 bases at V and 10 bases at J; junction bases unmatched: 18. Germline V gives CDR1 SEHNR, CDR2 FQNEAQ (reference sequence). The CDR3 loop is CASTAIAGGYRGEQFF. CDR3 bases: TGTGCCAGCACCGCGATTGCGGGGGGATATAGGGGCGAGCAGTTCTTC.

This clonotype occurred many times. CDR3 DNA sequence: TGCAGCCAAGCAGAGGGCAATGAGCAGTTCTTC. Protein sequence: CSQAEGNEQFF. This chain connects TRBV29-1 to TRBJ2-1, with D maybe TRBD2 (5 bases). From germline, CDR1 is SQVTM and CDR2 ANQGSEA. The CDR3 spans 11 residues. V shed 8 bases and J shed 6 bases, with 11 bases lying between them.

This clonotype was seen only a few times. This rearrangement joins TRBV7-3 to TRBJ2-7; no clear D gene. The CDR3 runs 13 residues. The germline V gene encodes CDR1 SGHTA and CDR2 FQGTGA. V was clipped by 1 base and J by 3 bases, with 7 bases between them. The CDR3 loop reads CASSLSPDYEQYF. The CDR3 bases are TGTGCCAGCAGCTTAAGCCCGGACTACGAGCAGTACTTC.

The chain uses TRBV5-5 and TRBJ1-6; 10 bases match TRBD1. Germline CDR1 SGHKS, CDR2 YYEKEE (reference sequence). This CDR3 is built from 16 residues. The V and J ends lost 0 bases and 5 bases, in that order; junction bases with no gene match: 2. Here the CDR3 reads CASSLGGTGDNSPLHF. The CDR3 DNA is TGTGCCAGCAGCTTGGGGGGGACAGGGGATAATTCACCCCTCCACTTT.

This clonotype has a handful of counts. The chain links TRBV3-1 to TRBJ2-4; D is perhaps TRBD1 (6 bases). The J call could be wrong; TRBJ2-7 is a better fit for the DNA end. Germline CDR1 LGHDT, CDR2 YNNKEL (reference sequence). This CDR3 has 15 residues. The CDR3: CASSQGVQGVDEQYF. In DNA form, the CDR3 reads TGTGCCAGCAGCCAAGGTGTACAGGGAGTCGACGAGCAGTACTTC.

The sample holds many counts of this clonotype. V usage is TRBV6-2 or TRBV6-3 and J usage is TRBJ2-7; 7 bases map to TRBD2. The CDR3 runs to 12 residues. In germline, CDR1 is MNHEY, CDR2 SVGEGT. V gave up 10 bases and J gave up 7 bases; unmatched junction bases: 10. The CDR3 loop is CAIQGGTNEQYF. CDR3 nucleotides: TGTGCCATCCAGGGAGGGACGAATGAGCAGTACTTC.

The chain couples TRBV11-3 to TRBJ2-2; D call uncertain. The CDR3 runs 16 residues. V was pared by 2 bases and J by 4 bases, with 14 bases between. From germline, CDR1 is SGHNT and CDR2 YENEEA. Here the CDR3 reads CASSLRGRAFTGELFF. The CDR3 bases are TGTGCCAGCAGCTTAAGAGGAAGGGCGTTCACCGGGGAGCTGTTTTTT.

V usage is TRBV3-1 and J usage is TRBJ2-5; D remains ambiguous. This CDR3 comprises 16 residues. V was shortened by 0 bases and J by 5 bases, with 16 bases between the two germline ends. The V gene's germline CDR1 is LGHDT and CDR2 YNNKEL (reference sequence). CDR3: CASSQDIGRQFETQYF. In DNA form, the CDR3 reads TGTGCCAGCAGCCAAGATATAGGACGACAATTTGAGACCCAGTACTTC.

This clonotype occurred once. The V call is TRBV20-1, the J call TRBJ1-2, with D unresolved. V was clipped by 3 bases and J by 7 bases, with 24 bases between them. Germline V gives CDR1 DFQATT, CDR2 SNEGSKA (reference sequence). This CDR3 region has 16 residues. The CDR3 sequence: CSARAPTLGVLGGYTF. The DNA of the CDR3 is TGCAGTGCTAGGGCTCCGACTTTGGGAGTCCTCGGTGGCTACACCTTC.

This clonotype turned up a few times. This chain links TRBV10-3 with TRBJ2-4; 15 nucleotides line up with TRBD2. CDR1 and CDR2 (germline): ENHRY, SYGVKD. V lost 4 bases to trimming and J lost 8 bases; unmatched junction nucleotides: 9. The CDR3 is 17 residues long. This CDR3 reads CAISARTSGGAGHIQYF. CDR3 bases: TGTGCCATCAGTGCCCGGACTAGCGGGGGGGCTGGTCACATTCAGTACTTC.

The chain has TRBV5-8 and TRBJ1-6; D gene ambiguous. The V end lost 0 bases, the J end lost 8 bases, and 6 bases lay between the germline ends. The germline CDR1 and CDR2 sequences are SGHTS and YDEGEE. The CDR3 spans 13 residues. The CDR3 protein is CASSLETYSPLHF. DNA of the CDR3: TGTGCCAGCAGCTTGGAAACATATTCACCCCTCCACTTT.

This clonotype was detected a few times. This rearrangement joins TRBV20-1 to TRBJ2-3; D perhaps matches TRBD2 (6 bases). The germline V gene has CDR1 DFQATT and CDR2 SNEGSKA (reference sequence). This CDR3 spans 15 amino acids. Between the trimmed V and J ends, which lost 4 bases and 1 base, there was a span of 15 bases. CDR3 DNA: TGCAGTGCTAAGGAGGACTACCGGGGCACAGATACGCAGTATTTT. It codes for CSAKEDYRGTDTQYF.

This chain uses TRBV19 with TRBJ1-2, with 10 bases fitting TRBD1. Germline V gene sequence: CDR1 LNHDA, CDR2 SQIVND (reference sequence). The CDR3 has 18 amino acids. V shed 7 bases and J 2 bases; nucleotides not matched to a gene: 16. DNA of the CDR3: TGTGCCAGTAAACCCGACAGGGGGCTGCCCCCCAGAAACTATGGCTACACCTTC. It translates to CASKPDRGLPPRNYGYTF.

The CDR3 DNA reads as TGTGCCAGCTCTCACGGGACAGGGAGGAACAATGAGCAGTTCTTC. Protein sequence: CASSHGTGRNNEQFF. The chain recombines TRBV12-3 or TRBV12-4 with TRBJ2-1, with 9 nucleotides matching TRBD1. The CDR3 sequence is 15 residues long. V lost 8 bases, J lost 5 bases, and 10 bases stayed unmatched.

This clonotype was detected a few times. This chain connects TRBV20-1 to TRBJ2-7; 8 bases fit TRBD1. Trimming removed 5 bases from V and 0 bases from J; junction bases left unmatched: 3. Germline V gene lookup returns CDR1 DFQATT and CDR2 SNEGSKA (reference sequence). The CDR3 consists of 13 residues. CDR3 nucleotides: TGCAGTGCTGGCCAGGGGGCCTCCTACGAGCAGTACTTC. Translated: CSAGQGASYEQYF.

This clonotype has a handful of counts. The V call is TRBV2, the J call TRBJ1-2, with 11 bases that match TRBD1. The junction had 3 bases not matched to a gene; V was cut back by 3 bases and J by 3 bases. This CDR3 spans 15 amino acids. Germline V gives CDR1 SNHLY, CDR2 FYNNEI. The CDR3 sequence: CASSDPGQGDYGYTF. CDR3 sequence (DNA): TGTGCCAGCAGTGACCCGGGACAGGGGGACTATGGCTACACCTTC.

The rearrangement uses TRBV24-1 and TRBJ2-1; TRBD2 matches at 11 bases. Germline CDR1 reads KGHDR; CDR2 reads SFDVKD. This CDR3 is 19 amino acids long. The V segment lost 4 bases and the J segment 5 bases; nucleotides outside the gene matches: 15. CDR3 residues: CATSDLSPPLAGVNNEQFF. Written as DNA, the CDR3 is TGTGCCACCAGTGACCTCTCTCCTCCACTAGCGGGGGTCAACAATGAGCAGTTCTTC.

As for this clonotype: At one end the junction does not follow the germline gene, possibly because of a read error. The chain combines TRBV7-7 with TRBJ2-5, with 12 bases fitting TRBD1. Germline V gene lookup returns CDR1 SSHAT and CDR2 FNYEAQ (reference sequence). The CDR3 is 16 amino acids. The CDR3 region is CASSPSGDRGLETQYF. For the CDR3, the DNA is TGTGCTAGCAGCCCTAGCGGGGACAGGGGGCTAGAGACCCAGTACTTC.

This sequence joins TRBV13 and TRBJ2-3; D possibly corresponds to TRBD1 (5 bases). V gave up 5 bases and J gave up 2 bases, with 11 bases separating them. The CDR3 runs 14 residues. CDR1 is PRHDT, CDR2 FYEKMQ, per germline (reference sequence). The CDR3 DNA reads as TGTGCCAGCAGCGTACGACAGATCACAGATACGCAGTATTTT. This gives the protein CASSVRQITDTQYF.

This clonotype has at least ten counts. The chain employs TRBV7-9 and TRBJ2-1; D may match TRBD1 or TRBD2 (5 bases each). Trimming took off 5 bases at V and 0 bases at J, with 14 bases between the two ends. Per germline, CDR1 SEHNR and CDR2 FQNEAQ (reference sequence). This CDR3 is built from 16 residues. The CDR3 DNA is TGTGCCAGCAGCCCCCCCCGGGGACCCTCCTACAATGAGCAGTTCTTC. It translates to CASSPPRGPSYNEQFF.

The V call is TRBV27, the J call TRBJ2-7, with 7 nucleotides matching TRBD1. The length of the CDR3 is 13 residues. The germline CDR1 and CDR2 sequences are MNHEY and SMNVEV (reference sequence). Losses at the gene ends were 8 bases for V and 4 bases for J; bases not matched to a gene: 8. CDR3 residues: CASPRDSQYEQYF. In nucleotides, the CDR3 is TGTGCCAGCCCCCGGGACAGTCAGTACGAGCAGTACTTC.

The chain couples TRBV28 to TRBJ2-5; no definite D call. The CDR3 length is 14 residues. Trimming removed 6 bases from V and 4 bases from J, with 15 bases in between. CDR1 and CDR2 (germline): MDHEN, SYDVKM. CDR3 sequence (DNA): TGTGCCAGCAGCAATAATCCCGAATTAGAGACCCAGTACTTC. It yields the protein CASSNNPELETQYF.

About this clonotype itself: Germline and junction disagree at one end, which may indicate a read error. This chain uses TRBV20-1 with TRBJ2-1; the D call may be TRBD1 or TRBD2 (6 bases each). CDR1 is DFQATT and CDR2 is SNEGSKA in the germline V gene (reference sequence). This CDR3 contains 15 residues. The CDR3 nucleotides read TGCAGTGCCAGAGGAGGGGGACCCAACTACAATGAGCAGTTCTTC. It specifies CSARGGGPNYNEQFF.

This clonotype showed up many times. A much more abundant neighbour one base away suggests this may be a read error. CDR3 loop: CSVGWGAGELFF. The CDR3 region has the DNA TGCAGCGTTGGATGGGGGGCCGGGGAGCTGTTTTTT. V and J are TRBV29-1 and TRBJ2-2; tentative D call: TRBD2 (6 bases). CDR1 and CDR2 from the germline V gene are SQVTM and ANQGSEA. This CDR3 comprises 12 residues. Deletions cut 4 bases from V and 6 bases from J, with 9 bases between.

The rearrangement links TRBV7-2 to TRBJ2-7, with 7 bases aligning to TRBD1. Trimming cost V 7 bases and J 0 bases; bases outside gene matches: 12. This CDR3 comprises 16 residues. Looked up from germline, CDR1 is SGHTA and CDR2 is FQGNSA. The CDR3 nucleotides are TGTGCCAGCACCATAGGGGCAGGGGGTAGCTCCTACGAGCAGTACTTC. The encoded protein is CASTIGAGGSSYEQYF.